These 30 T cell receptor beta chains originate from one sample sequenced in a study of CD8+ T cells in alopecia areata. RNA extraction and reverse transcription yielded cDNA as sequencing template. The table came from immunoSEQ multiplex PCR; TCRdb's copy has only in-frame clones and leaves some out. Of about 130,000 clones in the sample, about 51% were seen once. This sample's treatment: oral pan-JAK inhibitor, 5-10 mg twice daily. The material was CD8+ T cells sorted from blood, obtained at week 4, from a patient treated with tofacitinib. Receptors originate from a human donor with alopecia areata.

This chain connects TRBV29-1 to TRBJ2-7, with D possibly TRBD2 on 5 matching bases. The CDR3 runs 13 residues. Germline V CDR1 and CDR2: SQVTM, ANQGSEA. Trimming took 4 bases from V and 0 from J, leaving 10 bases between them. The CDR3 sequence is CSVVRVGSYEQYF. The DNA for the CDR3 is TGCAGCGTTGTGAGGGTGGGCTCCTACGAGCAGTACTTC.

The chain's CDR3 is CSVEGQGAAGELFF. The CDR3 region has the DNA TGCAGCGTTGAGGGACAGGGGGCCGCCGGGGAGCTGTTTTTT. The chain couples TRBV29-1 to TRBJ2-2; the match to TRBD1 covers 12 bases. From germline, CDR1 is SQVTM and CDR2 ANQGSEA. J gave up 6 bases and V 3 bases, and 2 bases lay outside the gene matches. The CDR3 has 14 amino acids.

This clone has a handful of counts. The J gene is TRBJ2-2, the V gene TRBV6-5, with D perhaps being TRBD1 or TRBD2 (5 bases each). This CDR3 has 15 residues. With 5 bases removed from V and 2 bases from J, the gap between germline ends came to 12 bases. Per germline, CDR1 MNHEY and CDR2 SVGAGI. CDR3: CASSAGTINTGELFF. CDR3 in DNA: TGTGCCAGCAGTGCCGGGACCATTAACACCGGGGAGCTGTTTTTT.

The rearrangement joins TRBV5-6 to TRBJ1-1, with TRBD1 as a possible D gene (5 bases). Germline V gives CDR1 SGHDT, CDR2 YYEEEE. V gave up 4 bases and J gave up 2 bases, with 12 bases separating them. The CDR3 consists of 14 residues. In DNA, the CDR3 is TGTGCCAGCAGCACGCAGACAGAAAACACTGAAGCTTTCTTT. It codes for CASSTQTENTEAFF.

V is TRBV27 and J is TRBJ2-3, with D perhaps TRBD2 (5 bases). The CDR3 is made up of 15 amino acids. V was clipped by 8 bases and J by 1 base, with 16 bases between them. CDR1 and CDR2 (germline): MNHEY, SMNVEV (reference sequence). The CDR3 loop is CASLSGSFGTDTQYF. The CDR3 region has the DNA TGTGCCAGCCTTTCGGGATCGTTTGGCACAGATACGCAGTATTTT.

This clone was detected only once. V and J are TRBV13 and TRBJ2-5; 7 nucleotides line up with TRBD1. Germline V gene data show CDR1 as PRHDT and CDR2 as FYEKMQ (reference sequence). J gave up 2 bases and V 0 bases, and 3 bases lay outside the gene matches. This CDR3 spans 15 amino acids. CDR3 sequence (DNA): TGTGCCAGCAGCTTAGGCCTCAGGGGGCAAGAGACCCAGTACTTC. This translates into CASSLGLRGQETQYF.

The count of this clone is one. This chain links TRBV12-5 with TRBJ2-7; D may be TRBD2 (5 bases). The CDR3 has 11 residues. V was trimmed by 4 bases and J by 7 bases, leaving 8 bases between them. Germline values: CDR1 LGHNT, CDR2 FRNRAP. DNA of the CDR3: TGTGCTAGTGGTTCGGGGTGGGAGCAGTACTTC. This sequence encodes CASGSGWEQYF. Variable domain in full (rest from reference TRBV12-5 and TRBJ2-7): DARVTQTPRHKVTEMGQEVTMRCQPILGHNTVFWYRQTMMQGLELLAYFRNRAPLDDSGMPKDRFSAEMPDATLATLKIQPSEPRDSAVYFCASGSGWEQYFGPGTRLTVT.

V gene TRBV5-1 combines with J gene TRBJ2-7, with D unclear. CDR1 is SGHRS and CDR2 is YFSETQ in the germline V gene. The CDR3 is 16 amino acids. V gave up 0 bases and J gave up 0 bases, with 13 bases separating them. CDR3 loop: CASSLGLGQPSYEQYF. CDR3 bases: TGCGCCAGCAGCTTGGGGCTGGGCCAACCCTCCTACGAGCAGTACTTC.

V usage is TRBV2 and J usage is TRBJ1-6; D is ambiguous. The V and J ends lost 7 bases and 8 bases respectively, with 21 bases between them. Germline V CDR1 and CDR2: SNHLY, FYNNEI. The length of the CDR3 is 16 residues. CDR3: CASTGGGGTKHSPLHF. CDR3 coding DNA: TGTGCCAGCACCGGAGGAGGCGGCACCAAGCATTCACCCCTCCACTTT.

This clone was detected a few times. V is TRBV5-6 and J is TRBJ2-5; 8 nucleotides line up with TRBD1. CDR1 and CDR2 from the germline V gene are SGHDT and YYEEEE. The ends lost 3 bases at V and 5 bases at J; junction bases unmatched: 6. This CDR3 is 14 amino acids long. CDR3 residues: CASSSDRGGETQYF. CDR3 DNA: TGTGCCAGCAGCTCCGACAGGGGAGGTGAGACCCAGTACTTC.

The chain has TRBV10-3 and TRBJ2-2; no firm D call. In germline, CDR1 is ENHRY, CDR2 SYGVKD. The CDR3 loop spans 12 amino acids. Trimming left V 6 bases short and J 0 bases short, with 2 bases between. CDR3 sequence reads: CAIRSNTGELFF. In DNA form, the CDR3 reads TGTGCCATCAGGTCGAACACCGGGGAGCTGTTTTTT.

This chain joins TRBV18 and TRBJ1-6, with 7 bases aligning to TRBD1. This CDR3 is 16 amino acids long. The germline CDR1 and CDR2 sequences are KGHSH and LQKENI. The V and J ends lost 4 bases and 0 bases, in that order; junction bases with no gene match: 3. The CDR3 DNA is TGTGCCAGCTCACTGACAGGGATCTCCTATAATTCACCCCTCCACTTT. It specifies CASSLTGISYNSPLHF.

The chain has TRBV14 and TRBJ1-5; D remains unclear. Germline CDR1 is SGHDN and CDR2 is FVKESK. Trimming shortened V by 5 bases and J by 3 bases, and 8 bases separated the two germline ends. This CDR3 has 13 amino acids. This CDR3 reads CASSSAINQPQHF. CDR3 coding DNA: TGTGCCAGCAGCTCAGCGATCAATCAGCCCCAGCATTTT.

This clone has only one observation. V gene TRBV6-5 combines with J gene TRBJ2-6; no firm D call. Germline CDR1 MNHEY, CDR2 SVGAGI. The CDR3 runs 14 residues. Trimming stripped 5 bases from V and 0 bases from J, with 5 bases between. The CDR3 loop reads CASSLVSGANVLTF. CDR3 bases: TGTGCCAGCAGTCTCGTCTCTGGGGCCAACGTCCTGACTTTC.

The V and J genes are TRBV27 and TRBJ2-7; 9 bases align to TRBD1. The CDR3 length is 14 residues. The V gene's germline CDR1 is MNHEY and CDR2 SMNVEV (reference sequence). Trimming at V came to 5 bases and at J to 6 bases, leaving 8 bases not matched to a gene. In nucleotides, the CDR3 is TGTGCCAGCAGTACGAACAGGGGGCTCGGCGAGCAGTACTTC. This gives the protein CASSTNRGLGEQYF.

This clone has just one count. The V call is TRBV5-1, the J call TRBJ1-1; 7 bases are a match to TRBD1. Germline V gene data show CDR1 as SGHRS and CDR2 as YFSETQ. Trimming cost V 4 bases and J 7 bases; bases outside gene matches: 7. The CDR3 extends over 13 amino acids. The CDR3 DNA sequence: TGCGCCAGCAGCGGAACGACAGGGTATGAAGCTTTCTTT. It is translated as CASSGTTGYEAFF.

The chain links TRBV30 to TRBJ1-5, with no clear D. The germline CDR1 and CDR2 sequences are GTSNPN and SVGIG (reference sequence). V gave up 0 bases and J gave up 7 bases, with 10 bases separating them. The CDR3 is 13 amino acids. The chain's CDR3 is CAWSVQGVQPQHF. The CDR3 coding sequence is TGTGCCTGGAGTGTACAAGGTGTCCAGCCCCAGCATTTT.

The sample holds one count of this clone. This chain joins TRBV5-6 and TRBJ1-1, with 9 bases fitting TRBD1. This CDR3 comprises 16 residues. Unmatched junction bases numbered 4, after V lost 0 bases and J lost 1 base. In germline, CDR1 is SGHDT, CDR2 YYEEEE. CDR3 sequence (DNA): TGTGCCAGCAGCTTGGCACCGGACAGGGGGAACACTGAAGCTTTCTTT. Its translation is CASSLAPDRGNTEAFF.

The chain recombines TRBV7-9 with TRBJ2-1; D not resolved. CDR1 SEHNR and CDR2 FQNEAQ come from the germline V gene (reference sequence). The CDR3 contains 16 residues. V was shortened by 4 bases and J by 4 bases, with 17 bases between the two germline ends. DNA of the CDR3: TGTGCCAGCAGCTCCCTTATAGGCAAGCAGTACAATGAGCAGTTCTTC. The encoded protein is CASSSLIGKQYNEQFF.

This CDR3 reads CASRGQGNQPQHF. CDR3 nucleotide sequence: TGTGCCAGCAGGGGACAGGGCAATCAGCCCCAGCATTTT. The chain uses TRBV27 and TRBJ1-5; 8 positions match TRBD1. The V and J ends lost 6 bases and 2 bases, in that order; junction bases with no gene match: 0. CDR1 MNHEY and CDR2 SMNVEV come from the germline V gene (reference sequence). The CDR3 runs to 13 residues.

The rearrangement joins TRBV5-1 to TRBJ2-7; weak D call: TRBD2 (6 bases). The V gene lost 0 bases and the J gene lost 0 bases, with 10 bases spanning the gap. Per the germline V gene, CDR1 is SGHRS and CDR2 is YFSETQ. This CDR3 spans 15 amino acids. The CDR3 here is CASSLAWDFSYEQYF. The DNA of the CDR3 is TGCGCCAGCAGCTTGGCCTGGGACTTCTCCTACGAGCAGTACTTC.

This clone showed up just a few times. CDR3 nucleotides: TGTGCCAGCAGCTTAATGGGCGAGCAGTACTTC. Encoded protein: CASSLMGEQYF. The genes are TRBV11-2 and TRBJ2-7, with D unclear. The CDR3 contains 11 residues. The germline gives CDR1 SGHAT, CDR2 FQNNGV. V was trimmed by 2 bases and J by 6 bases, leaving 5 bases between them.

The chain has TRBV30 and TRBJ2-2, with 8 bases identical to TRBD2. Germline loops: CDR1 GTSNPN, CDR2 SVGIG (reference sequence). J gave up 3 bases and V 2 bases, and 5 bases lay outside the gene matches. The CDR3 length is 15 residues. CDR3 sequence: CAWSLLGGDTGELFF. The CDR3 nucleotides are TGTGCCTGGAGTTTACTCGGGGGGGACACCGGGGAGCTGTTTTTT.

This clone was detected a few times. V and J are TRBV29-1 and TRBJ2-7; 11 nucleotides agree with TRBD1. Per germline, CDR1 SQVTM and CDR2 ANQGSEA. The CDR3 contains 14 residues. V gave up 4 bases and J gave up 6 bases; unmatched junction bases: 8. Here the CDR3 reads CSVGGQGDIVEQYF. The CDR3 bases are TGCAGCGTTGGGGGACAGGGGGACATCGTCGAGCAGTACTTC.

This clone was detected a few times. The DNA for the CDR3 is TGCAGCGACCATCGCTGGTACGAGCAGTACTTC. It translates to CSDHRWYEQYF. The rearrangement links TRBV29-1 to TRBJ2-7; D unclear. Per germline, CDR1 SQVTM and CDR2 ANQGSEA. The CDR3 sequence is 11 residues long. The germline V and J ends were trimmed by 7 bases and 4 bases, with 11 bases remaining between them.

The rearrangement links TRBV7-9 to TRBJ1-6; 9 bases are a match to TRBD1. With 7 bases clipped from V and 8 bases from J, the junction kept 12 bases outside the gene matches. The CDR3 contains 16 residues. Germline values: CDR1 SEHNR, CDR2 FQNEAQ (reference sequence). The CDR3: CASTEVGQGWDSPLHF. In DNA form, the CDR3 reads TGTGCCAGCACCGAAGTGGGACAGGGCTGGGATTCACCCCTCCACTTT.

The chain is built from TRBV15 and TRBJ1-2; unclear D gene. Germline V CDR1 and CDR2: LNHNV, YYDKDF (reference sequence). The CDR3 totals 13 residues. V gave up 5 bases and J gave up 3 bases, with 10 bases separating them. The CDR3 DNA sequence: TGTGCCACCAGCGGAATGATGGACTATGGCTACACCTTC. It codes for CATSGMMDYGYTF.

A single count supports this clone. The rearrangement joins TRBV5-6 to TRBJ2-7; D remains unclear. Germline CDR1 and CDR2: SGHDT and YYEEEE. Trimming left V 0 bases short and J 0 bases short, with 10 bases between. The CDR3 consists of 15 residues. CDR3 nucleotides: TGTGCCAGCAGCTTGGTAGGAGCCATCTCCTACGAGCAGTACTTC. The encoded protein is CASSLVGAISYEQYF.

V and J are TRBV27 and TRBJ2-3, with 13 bases that match TRBD2. This CDR3 is built from 16 residues. Germline-derived CDR1 and CDR2 are MNHEY and SMNVEV (reference sequence). After removal of 5 bases from V and 5 bases from J, the junction contained 7 bases not matched to a gene. CDR3 DNA: TGTGCCAGCAGTCAACTAGCGGGGGGGCCGGTAGATACGCAGTATTTT. Protein product: CASSQLAGGPVDTQYF.

This chain uses TRBV27 with TRBJ2-7; unclear D gene. The germline V and J ends were trimmed by 4 bases and 8 bases, with 12 bases remaining between them. This CDR3 is 12 amino acids long. Germline CDR1 is MNHEY and CDR2 is SMNVEV (reference sequence). The CDR3 sequence is CASSSEKKKQYF. CDR3 bases: TGTGCCAGCAGTTCCGAAAAGAAAAAGCAGTACTTC.